This T cell receptor beta chain was captured in a study of T cell repertoires in cytomegalovirus infection. Study in general: Public TCR beta signature analysis indicated the presence of both CMV infection and matching HLA type. Whole-study findings and limits: Within the response measured ex vivo, HLA-C-restricted CMV-specific TCR beta clonotypes were dominant.

This clonotype was seen more than once but under ten times. Its cognate antigen is unknown. From germline, CDR1 is SEHNR and CDR2 FQNEAQ (reference sequence). V lost 4 bases to trimming and J lost 3 bases; unmatched junction nucleotides: 13. The length of the CDR3 is 17 residues. TCRdb re-called the reads with MiXCR, one entry per CDR3 protein. This table holds about 150,000 distinct CDR3 sequences, roughly 17% found once. The clonotype was recovered from a human donor in good health (CMV status not recorded). Some clones in this sample may be carry-over from other donors' samples. The chain joins TRBV7-9 to TRBJ1-1; the match to TRBD1 covers 8 bases. The specimen sequenced was CD8+ T cells from PBMCs. CDR3 DNA: TGTGCCAGCAGCTCTAGGGACAGGCCCTTCATGGACACTGAAGCTTTCTTT. Amino acid sequence: CASSSRDRPFMDTEAFF.